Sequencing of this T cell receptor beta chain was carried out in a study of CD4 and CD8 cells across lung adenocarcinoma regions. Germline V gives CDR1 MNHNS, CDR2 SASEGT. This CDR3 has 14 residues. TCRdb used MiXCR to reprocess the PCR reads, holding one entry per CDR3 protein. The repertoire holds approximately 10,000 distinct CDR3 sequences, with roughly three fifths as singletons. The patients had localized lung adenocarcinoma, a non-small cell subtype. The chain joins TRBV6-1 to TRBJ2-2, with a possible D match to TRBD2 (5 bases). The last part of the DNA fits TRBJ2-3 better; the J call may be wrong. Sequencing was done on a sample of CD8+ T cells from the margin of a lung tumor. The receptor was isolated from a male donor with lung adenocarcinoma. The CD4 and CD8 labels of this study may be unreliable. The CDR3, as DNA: TGTGCCAGCAGTCAGACTGTTGGCACCGGGGCGCAGTATTTT. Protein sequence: CASSQTVGTGAQYF.